The entry that follows covers one T cell receptor (beta chain) sequence. Antigen specificity is unknown. The library was made from cDNA and included unique molecular identifiers. cDNA molecules numbering some 500,000 came from roughly 1.1 to 9.2 million T cells. TCRdb re-derived calls from the PCR reads in MiXCR, one entry per CDR3 protein. The top ten hold around 4.7% of the sample, which has approximately 260,000 distinct CDR3 sequences, 30% to 45% seen once. These data are taken from a study of post-analysis software for immune sequencing data. Study observations and caveats: The authors found that F measure strongly co-clustered same-batch samples.

Sequencing was carried out using blood. The TCR sequence derives from a girl aged 5 to 17 with multiple sclerosis.

The CDR3 sequence is CAKKQPQHF. CDR3 coding DNA: TGTGCCAAGAAACAGCCCCAGCATTTT. The gene calls are TRBV13 and TRBJ1-5; D not certain. V was clipped by 10 bases and J by 7 bases, with 5 bases between them. This CDR3 is built from 9 residues. The germline V gene encodes CDR1 PRHDT and CDR2 FYEKMQ (reference sequence).